The entry below gives a single T cell receptor (beta chain) sequence along with its context. Its target is unknown. V lost 3 bases, J lost 2 bases, and 10 bases lay in between. Per germline, CDR1 SEHNR and CDR2 FQNEAQ (reference sequence). This CDR3 region has 14 residues. The sample is drawn from a study of cytomegalovirus exposure and HLA in healthy donors. About the research overall: Earlier findings included 100 million to 130 million unique TCR beta sequences obtained from roughly 200 million T cells. Of some 400 genotyped donors, 81% grouped in the Caucasian-associated ancestry cluster. Study conclusions and caveats: In a later analysis, compared with equally common non-associated chains, HLA-associated beta chains were more expanded. There were a few CMV-associated chains whose specificity for CMV antigens was confirmed in vitro.

The PCR used 60 Vbeta and 13 Jbeta primers. Assay: immunoSEQ multiplex PCR; the TCRdb copy retains only in-frame clones and omits some. The repertoire has approximately 200,000 clones, 85% of them found once; the top ten carry 1.3%. V gene TRBV7-9 combines with J gene TRBJ1-1; no firm D call. The TCR originated in a human donor in good health. Sequenced material: PBMCs. The CDR3 nucleotides are TGTGCCAGCAGCTTGCCTCAGGAAAACACTGAAGCTTTCTTT. It encodes CASSLPQENTEAFF.